This T cell receptor (beta chain) originates from a study of Tregs in tolerant kidney transplant recipients. Study-wide results and caveats: Validation in larger populations is needed because few patients were studied. Donor-specific Treg expansion exceeded global Treg expansion in tolerant patients, suggesting antigen drive. The most relevant donor-specific Treg TCRbeta repertoire apparently came from expansion with activated donor B cells.

Notes on this clone: What it recognizes is unknown.

TCRdb's copy holds only in-frame clones and misses some; the assay was immunoSEQ multiplex PCR. The sample has roughly 99,000 clones, roughly 93% seen once. Germline CDR1 SQVTM, CDR2 ANQGSEA. The V gene end was trimmed by 6 bases and the J gene end by 4 bases; junction bases not matched to a gene: 6. This CDR3 has 13 residues. The clonotype was recovered from a human donor who received a combined kidney and bone marrow transplant. Material: CD4+ T cells from blood, obtained before the transplant. The chain joins TRBV29-1 to TRBJ1-1; 9 positions match TRBD1. The CDR3 region is CSVGTGYITEAFF. CDR3 coding DNA: TGCAGCGTGGGGACAGGGTATATCACTGAAGCTTTCTTT. Based on the CDR3 plus reference TRBV29-1 and TRBJ1-1, the full variable domain is SAVISQKPSRDICQRGTSLTIQCQVDSQVTMMFWYRQQPGQSLTLIATANQGSEATYESGFVIDKFPISRPNLTFSTLTVSNMSPEDSSIYLCSVGTGYITEAFFGQGTRLTVV.